The 27 T cell receptor beta chains given below trace back to one sample, sequenced in a study of blood T cell repertoires in COVID-19 (dated by TCRdb to 2018 to 2020). Libraries were made using the immunoSEQ multiplex PCR assay. Held by TCRdb, this immuneACCESS table contains in-frame sequences only and omits some clones. Under half of the omission traces to an unresolved V gene where checked; the cause of the rest is unknown. The sample data list 250,000 to 300,000 clones, and around 89% of these were observed just once. The ten biggest clones cover 2.1% of the sample. Sequencing input: peripheral blood. These receptors all stem from a woman aged 55-70 years with COVID-19, enrolled during active disease.

The chain carries TRBV18 and TRBJ2-7; 11 bases line up with TRBD1. The germline CDR1 and CDR2 sequences are KGHSH and LQKENI. The V and J ends lost 5 bases and 3 bases, in that order; junction bases with no gene match: 6. This CDR3 is 15 amino acids long. The CDR3 spells CASSAAGTGGYEQYF. CDR3 bases: TGTGCCAGCTCAGCCGCCGGGACAGGGGGCTACGAGCAGTACTTC.

The chain carries TRBV27 and TRBJ1-2; D perhaps matches TRBD1 (5 bases). The V and J ends lost 4 bases and 2 bases respectively, with 8 bases between them. Germline CDR1 MNHEY, CDR2 SMNVEV (reference sequence). The CDR3 is 13 amino acids. The CDR3 DNA follows: TGTGCCAGCAGTTCCTGGGGCAACTATGGCTACACCTTC. Its translation: CASSSWGNYGYTF.

The rearrangement joins TRBV7-9 to TRBJ2-6; TRBD1 matches 9 bases. The germline V gene has CDR1 SEHNR and CDR2 FQNEAQ (reference sequence). Trimming removed 1 base from V and 3 bases from J; junction bases left unmatched: 7. The CDR3 is 18 residues long. As DNA, the CDR3 is TGTGCCAGCAGCTTAGTAATGGGACAGGGCGATGGGGCCAACGTCCTGACTTTC. Residues: CASSLVMGQGDGANVLTF.

The V gene is TRBV5-6, the J gene TRBJ2-7, with TRBD1 matching over 12 bases. Germline V gene data show CDR1 as SGHDT and CDR2 as YYEEEE. This CDR3 is 15 amino acids long. V was clipped by 4 bases and J by 6 bases; unmatched bases: 8. The CDR3 here is CASSTPGQGASEQYF. The DNA of the CDR3 is TGTGCCAGCAGCACCCCGGGACAGGGGGCCTCCGAGCAGTACTTC.

The rearrangement uses TRBV6-5 and TRBJ2-5, with a weak D call TRBD2 (5 bases). The CDR3 runs 14 residues. V was shortened by 0 bases and J by 1 base, with 6 bases between the two germline ends. The germline V gene has CDR1 MNHEY and CDR2 SVGAGI. CDR3 in amino acids: CASSYSRAQETQYF. As DNA, the CDR3 is TGTGCCAGCAGTTACTCGAGGGCCCAAGAGACCCAGTACTTC.

The chain links TRBV4-2 to TRBJ1-3, with 12 positions matching TRBD1. The CDR3 consists of 16 residues. V dropped 1 base and J dropped 4; count of bases not matched to a gene: 2. The germline CDR1 and CDR2 sequences are LGHNA and YNFKEQ. CDR3 protein: CASSQAGTGGGNTIYF. The CDR3 DNA reads as TGTGCCAGCAGCCAAGCCGGGACAGGGGGCGGAAACACCATATATTTT.

This clone was counted only a few times. The chain links TRBV19 to TRBJ1-6; perhaps TRBD1 as D (5 bases). The CDR3 covers 17 residues. Germline-derived CDR1 and CDR2 are LNHDA and SQIVND (reference sequence). V lost 1 base, J lost 6 bases, and 16 bases lay in between. This CDR3 is CASSIGGIRGFNSPLHF. The CDR3 DNA reads TGTGCCAGTAGTATAGGTGGCATTCGGGGGTTTAATTCACCCCTCCACTTT.

The chain uses TRBV2 and TRBJ1-2; possible D gene TRBD1, 6 bases. This CDR3 spans 12 amino acids. Germline CDR1 is SNHLY and CDR2 is FYNNEI. V dropped 6 bases and J dropped 7 bases, with 12 bases sitting between them. CDR3 nucleotides: TGTGCCAGCAGGATGGCAGGGGTTGGCTACACCTTC. This sequence encodes CASRMAGVGYTF.

The V gene is TRBV19, the J gene TRBJ1-1, with D possibly being TRBD1 (5 bases). The length of the CDR3 is 14 residues. Trimming removed 2 bases from V and 3 bases from J, with 10 bases in between. Germline V lookup: CDR1 LNHDA, CDR2 SQIVND (reference sequence). CDR3 protein: CASSIRSRDTEAFF. CDR3 DNA: TGTGCCAGTAGTATAAGGTCCAGGGACACTGAAGCTTTCTTT.

The gene calls are TRBV6-6 and TRBJ2-1; 10 nucleotides line up with TRBD1. V lost 2 bases to trimming and J lost 2 bases; unmatched junction nucleotides: 3. Germline CDR1 MNHNY, CDR2 SVGAGI (reference sequence). The CDR3 contains 16 residues. In DNA form, the CDR3 reads TGTGCCAGCAGTTACACCGGACAGGGGGCCTACAATGAGCAGTTCTTC. Protein: CASSYTGQGAYNEQFF.

The CDR3 DNA is TGTGCCAGCAGCCCCTGGCCGAACACTGAAGCTTTCTTT. This gives the protein CASSPWPNTEAFF. The rearrangement joins TRBV5-6 to TRBJ1-1; no clear D gene. V gave up 4 bases and J gave up 1 base, with 8 bases separating them. This CDR3 is built from 13 residues. Looked up from germline, CDR1 is SGHDT and CDR2 is YYEEEE.

This clone occurred once. V and J are TRBV14 and TRBJ2-5, with no clear D. The V gene lost 3 bases and the J gene lost 3 bases, with 5 bases spanning the gap. This CDR3 spans 12 amino acids. Germline V gene data show CDR1 as SGHDN and CDR2 as FVKESK. The CDR3 bases are TGTGCCAGCAGCCAGAGAAAAGAGACCCAGTACTTC. Protein product: CASSQRKETQYF.

V usage is TRBV27 and J usage is TRBJ1-6; 7 bases match TRBD1. Germline CDR1 is MNHEY and CDR2 is SMNVEV (reference sequence). The trim removed 2 bases at V and 12 bases at J, leaving 4 bases unmatched. CDR3 size: 13 residues. CDR3 sequence (DNA): TGTGCCAGCAGTTTAGGAGGGGGCGGACCCCTCCACTTT. Translated, it gives CASSLGGGGPLHF.

The gene calls are TRBV6-6 and TRBJ2-2; TRBD1 aligns across 9 bases. The germline gives CDR1 MNHNY, CDR2 SVGAGI (reference sequence). The CDR3 runs 16 residues. V shed 6 bases, J shed 2 bases, and the junction held 7 bases outside the gene matches. CDR3 loop: CASRPPGQGNTGELFF. The CDR3 DNA reads as TGTGCCAGCAGGCCCCCGGGACAGGGCAACACCGGGGAGCTGTTTTTT.

This chain uses TRBV7-2 with TRBJ1-3, with 7 bases that match TRBD1. V was clipped by 9 bases and J by 9 bases; unmatched bases: 20. The CDR3 extends over 16 amino acids. CDR1 SGHTA and CDR2 FQGNSA come from the germline V gene. The CDR3 coding sequence is TGTGCCAGTAAGAAGCATGGACAGGTCCGGAACAGCACCATATATTTT. Translation gives CASKKHGQVRNSTIYF.

This chain joins TRBV6-6 and TRBJ1-5; the D is unclear. Deletions cut 7 bases from V and 2 bases from J, with 9 bases between. CDR3 size: 13 residues. Germline CDR1 MNHNY, CDR2 SVGAGI (reference sequence). This chain's CDR3 is CASNPQGNQPQHF. CDR3 bases: TGTGCCAGCAACCCCCAGGGCAATCAGCCCCAGCATTTT.

This chain links TRBV29-1 with TRBJ1-3, with D unclear. The V gene lost 6 bases and the J gene lost 2 bases, with 8 bases spanning the gap. This CDR3 is built from 12 residues. Germline lookup yields CDR1 SQVTM and CDR2 ANQGSEA. CDR3 residues: CSVNSPGNTIYF. The CDR3 nucleotides are TGCAGCGTCAACAGCCCTGGAAACACCATATATTTT.

This clone was seen only once. V and J are TRBV15 and TRBJ1-5; 10 bases are a match to TRBD1. Germline V CDR1 and CDR2: LNHNV, YYDKDF (reference sequence). V lost 0 bases to trimming and J lost 9 bases; unmatched junction nucleotides: 8. The CDR3 length is 16 residues. CDR3 loop: CATSRDYPGQGPPQHF. The CDR3 DNA sequence: TGTGCCACCAGCAGAGATTATCCGGGACAGGGGCCGCCCCAGCATTTT. The full variable domain, rest sourced from reference TRBV15 and TRBJ1-5, is DAMVIQNPRYQVTQFGKPVTLSCSQTLNHNVMYWYQQKSSQAPKLLFHYYDKDFNNEADTPDNFQSRRPNTSFCFLDIRSPGLGDTAMYLCATSRDYPGQGPPQHFGDGTRLSIL.

The chain combines TRBV10-1 with TRBJ2-5; D possibly corresponds to TRBD1 (5 bases). The germline V gene has CDR1 WNHNN and CDR2 SYGVQD (reference sequence). CDR3 size: 13 residues. The V end lost 3 bases, the J end lost 6 bases, and 11 bases lay between the germline ends. As DNA, the CDR3 is TGCGCCAGCAGTGACCAGGGTAAAAAGACCCAGTACTTC. Translation: CASSDQGKKTQYF.

V gene TRBV25-1 combines with J gene TRBJ1-2; 9 nucleotides align to TRBD1. The length of the CDR3 is 18 residues. CDR1 is MGHDK and CDR2 is SYGVNS in the germline V gene. The V and J ends lost 2 bases and 4 bases, in that order; junction bases with no gene match: 14. The CDR3 spells CASSETPGQGGRGYGYTF. The CDR3 DNA reads as TGTGCCAGCAGTGAAACCCCGGGACAGGGAGGGAGGGGCTATGGCTACACCTTC.

This clone came up once. The rearrangement uses TRBV4-2 and TRBJ2-5; 15 bases align to TRBD2. Germline V gives CDR1 LGHNA, CDR2 YNFKEQ. CDR3 length equals 16 residues. Trimming took 5 bases from V and 5 from J; bases not matched to a gene: 6. The CDR3 is CASSAGLAGGRETQYF. In nucleotides, the CDR3 is TGTGCCAGCAGCGCCGGACTAGCGGGGGGGCGGGAGACCCAGTACTTC.

This clone was picked up one time. This chain uses TRBV7-2 with TRBJ1-1; a weak D match, TRBD1 (6 bases). Germline assignment: CDR1 SGHTA and CDR2 FQGNSA. The V end lost 4 bases, the J end lost 1 base, and 10 bases lay between the germline ends. There are 14 residues in the CDR3. CDR3 DNA: TGTGCCAGCAGCTGGACAGCGCGGAACACTGAAGCTTTCTTT. Protein: CASSWTARNTEAFF. Looking up the rest from reference TRBV7-2 and TRBJ1-1 gives the full variable domain: GAGVSQSPSNKVTEKGKDVELRCDPISGHTALYWYRQSLGQGLEFLIYFQGNSAPDKSGLPSDRFSAERTGGSVSTLTIQRTQQEDSAVYLCASSWTARNTEAFFGQGTRLTVV.

This chain joins TRBV10-3 and TRBJ2-3; 11 nucleotides match TRBD2. The CDR3 spans 17 residues. Germline V gives CDR1 ENHRY, CDR2 SYGVKD. J lost 1 base, V lost 7 bases, and 10 bases had no gene match. The DNA of the CDR3 is TGTGCCATCATTAGCGGGGGGGCCGCTGTTGGCACAGATACGCAGTATTTT. This encodes CAIISGGAAVGTDTQYF.

The CDR3 nucleotides read TGTGCCAGCAACAGGGTTCAGAACACTGAAGCTTTCTTT. Its protein is CASNRVQNTEAFF. The chain combines TRBV13 with TRBJ1-1, with a tentative D call TRBD1 (6 bases). V was clipped by 7 bases and J by 1 base, with 10 bases between them. The CDR3 is 13 residues long. From germline, CDR1 is PRHDT and CDR2 FYEKMQ (reference sequence).

The CDR3 loop reads CASSLFVNTEAFF. The CDR3 DNA follows: TGTGCCAGCAGCTTATTTGTAAACACTGAAGCTTTCTTT. The chain employs TRBV7-8 and TRBJ1-1; D unclear. This CDR3 region has 13 residues. Germline CDR1 is SGHVS and CDR2 is FQNEAQ. Trimming took 2 bases from V and 2 from J, leaving 6 bases between them.

The chain carries TRBV15 and TRBJ1-5; a possible D gene is TRBD1 (5 bases). V gave up 3 bases and J gave up 7 bases, with 10 bases separating them. The germline V gene has CDR1 LNHNV and CDR2 YYDKDF (reference sequence). The CDR3 is 13 residues long. CDR3 protein: CATSSGAGQPQHF. The CDR3 region has the DNA TGTGCCACCAGCAGCGGTGCAGGGCAGCCCCAGCATTTT.

The chain employs TRBV20-1 and TRBJ1-2; D unresolved. Per germline, CDR1 DFQATT and CDR2 SNEGSKA (reference sequence). The CDR3 loop spans 13 amino acids. V lost 3 bases and J lost 2, with 10 bases in between. CDR3 in amino acids: CSASPGSNYGYTF. In DNA, the CDR3 is TGCAGTGCTAGTCCGGGATCCAACTATGGCTACACCTTC.